The clone carrying this T cell receptor (beta chain) was seen once. No antigen is known for it. Surgery cases with the highest brain T cell transcript signatures were chosen for sequencing. Pre-surgery treatment included at least one anti-epileptic drug. The data are from a study of brain T cells in children with intractable seizures. V lost 4 bases and J 0 bases, leaving 10 bases between the germline ends. Germline V gene sequence: CDR1 LNHDA, CDR2 SQIVND (reference sequence). The CDR3 is 16 amino acids. Sequenced by immunoSEQ multiplex PCR; TCRdb stores in-frame clones only, minus some. The sample yields fewer than 80,000 clones, approximately 95% seen once. Whole-study findings and limits: Absence of clones before surgery may stem from lower sequencing depth. Only CDR3 sequence similarity suggested viral specificity, without known HCMV serostatus.

Source: peripheral blood, taken at surgery. The TCR comes from a boy under two years old with focal cortical dysplasia and intractable seizures. The rearrangement uses TRBV19 and TRBJ1-6; D gene unclear. CDR3 in amino acids: CASSSPRSSYNSPLHF. The DNA for the CDR3 is TGTGCCAGTAGTAGTCCCAGGAGCTCCTATAATTCACCCCTCCACTTT.